A selection of T cell receptor beta chains follows, all from one sample in a study of blood T cells in healthy people across ages. TCRdb reanalysed the 5' RACE reads using MiXCR and keeps one entry per CDR3 protein. The sample records about 1.8 million distinct CDR3 sequences, about 50% being singletons. Specimen: blood. The receptors shown here come from a woman aged 40 to 55 in good health. Both conserved end residues are part of each CDR3. D genes are given only for firm matches. Expanded clones are given a class, and other clones once, few, many or no size at all.

v_gene,abundance,j_gene,d_gene,CDR3nt,CDR3aa
TRBV7-9,few,TRBJ2-5,NA,TGTGCCAGCAGCCAAGGAGGGGGGTCCCGAGAGACCCAGTACTTC,CASSQGGGSRETQYF
TRBV12-3/TRBV12-4,NA,TRBJ2-3,NA,TGTGCCAGCAGGGAAACAGCGCCCACAGATACGCAGTATTTT,CASRETAPTDTQYF
TRBV20-1,few,TRBJ2-5,TRBD2,TGCAGTGCTCCTAGAGCGGGGACTCAAGAGACCCAGTACTTC,CSAPRAGTQETQYF
TRBV4-3,NA,TRBJ2-7,NA,TGCGCCAGCAGCCCTGGACCCGGGCTTGACGATGAGCAGTACTTC,CASSPGPGLDDEQYF
TRBV5-1,NA,TRBJ2-1,TRBD2,TGCGCCAGCGGCTTCGGTGACGGGGGGGCAAATGAGCAGTTCTTC,CASGFGDGGANEQFF
TRBV20-1,NA,TRBJ1-6,NA,TGCAGTGCTAGAGCTCGTCTTAATAATTCACCCCTCCACTTT,CSARARLNNSPLHF
TRBV28,NA,TRBJ1-2,NA,TGTGCCAGTTTACTACAGGGAAGAAGCTATGGCTACACCTTC,CASLLQGRSYGYTF
TRBV5-1,NA,TRBJ2-1,NA,TGCGCCAGCAGCCGGGGACTCATGAGCTCCTACAATGAGCAGTTCTTC,CASSRGLMSSYNEQFF
TRBV6-1,NA,TRBJ2-7,NA,TGTGCCAGCGGATTAGACCAGGGGGGGTACGAGCAGTACTTC,CASGLDQGGYEQYF
TRBV11-3,NA,TRBJ2-5,NA,TGTGCCAGCAGCTCGGGACCGCCCCCCGAGACCCAGTACTTC,CASSSGPPPETQYF
TRBV5-1,few,TRBJ2-5,TRBD1,TGCGCCAGCAGCCTGACGCTCGGGACAGGGCTGGAAGAGACCCAGTACTTC,CASSLTLGTGLEETQYF
TRBV7-2,NA,TRBJ1-6,NA,TGTGCCAGCAGCTCTACAGGGCGCTATAATTCACCCCTCCACTTT,CASSSTGRYNSPLHF
TRBV5-6,NA,TRBJ2-7,NA,TGTGCCAGCAGGTCAAGACAGGAACCTGACTACGAGCAGTACTTC,CASRSRQEPDYEQYF
TRBV6-5,NA,TRBJ1-2,NA,TGTGCCAGCAGTTACGGGCAGCATTATGGCTACACCTTC,CASSYGQHYGYTF
TRBV15,once,TRBJ1-6,NA,TGTGCCACCAGCAGAGGGGAACGGGGGGAAAGGAATTCACCCCTCCACTTT,CATSRGERGERNSPLHF
TRBV20-1,NA,TRBJ1-1,NA,TGCGGGCGAAAAATGAACACTGAAGCTTTCTTT,CGRKMNTEAFF
TRBV20-1,NA,TRBJ2-7,NA,TGCAGTGCTGACTTCCGGTCGAGCTCCTACGAGCAGTACTTC,CSADFRSSSYEQYF
TRBV7-2,many,TRBJ2-5,NA,TGTGCCAGCAGCTTAAGGGGACTCCAAGAGACCCAGTACTTC,CASSLRGLQETQYF
TRBV6-1,NA,TRBJ2-1,NA,TGTGCCAGCAGTGAATTCTTGGGTGGTGAGCAGTTCTTC,CASSEFLGGEQFF
TRBV6-2/TRBV6-3,NA,TRBJ1-2,NA,TGTGCCAGCAGCCACGGGTATGGCTACACCTTC,CASSHGYGYTF
TRBV4-1,NA,TRBJ2-1,TRBD1,TGCGCCAGCAGCCAACAGACAGGGGGCAAAATCTACAATGAGCAGTTCTTC,CASSQQTGGKIYNEQFF
TRBV7-9,NA,TRBJ1-4,NA,TGTGCCAGCAGCCCGACCCGGACAGCTTCAAATGAAAAACTGTTTTTT,CASSPTRTASNEKLFF
TRBV4-2,NA,TRBJ2-2,NA,TGTGCCAGCAGCCAAGATCTGGTGGCGAACAGTCTAACCGGGGAGCTGTTTTTT,CASSQDLVANSLTGELFF
TRBV28,few,TRBJ2-5,NA,TGTGCCAGCAGTGCGCCGGCCAAGGAGACCCAGTACTTC,CASSAPAKETQYF
TRBV11-2,NA,TRBJ1-2,NA,TGTGCCAGCAGCTCCCCTCGCACCAGGACCAAGTATGGCTACACCTTC,CASSSPRTRTKYGYTF
TRBV6-2/TRBV6-3,NA,TRBJ2-5,NA,TGTGCCAGCAGCTTACGCGTAGGGCTGGGAGAGACCCAGTACTTC,CASSLRVGLGETQYF
TRBV6-6,few,TRBJ2-5,NA,TGTGCCAGCACCTTGGCAGCCTACGAGACCCAGTACTTC,CASTLAAYETQYF
TRBV20-1,few,TRBJ2-3,NA,TGCAGTGCTCCCACAGGGACCTCAAGCGCAGATACGCAGTATTTT,CSAPTGTSSADTQYF
TRBV12-3/TRBV12-4,NA,TRBJ2-7,NA,TGTGCCAGCAGTACAGAATTCTACGAGCAGTACTTC,CASSTEFYEQYF
TRBV6-6,few,TRBJ2-5,NA,TGTGCCAGCAAAAGGGATCCGAGAGAGACCCAGTACTTC,CASKRDPRETQYF
TRBV28,NA,TRBJ2-7,TRBD1,TGTGCCAGCAGGGCGGACAGGGGGTTTTCCTACGAGCAGTACTTC,CASRADRGFSYEQYF
TRBV4-3,few,TRBJ2-1,NA,TGCGCCAGCAGCCAGAGTCTAAACAATGAGCAGTTCTTC,CASSQSLNNEQFF
TRBV6-6,NA,TRBJ1-2,TRBD1,TGTGCCAGCAGTCAGACAGGGGGCGCGAAGGGTTCTGGCTACACCTTC,CASSQTGGAKGSGYTF
TRBV12-3/TRBV12-4,NA,TRBJ2-7,TRBD2,TGTGCCAGCAGTTTCGGACTAGCGGCAACCTACGAGCAGTACTTC,CASSFGLAATYEQYF
TRBV5-1,few,TRBJ2-7,TRBD2,TGCGCCAGCAGATCCACTAGCGGGGTCTCCTACGAGCAGTACTTC,CASRSTSGVSYEQYF
TRBV7-2,NA,TRBJ1-2,TRBD1,TGTGCCAGCAGGCGGACAGGGGGAAGTCTCGGCTACACCTTC,CASRRTGGSLGYTF
TRBV7-9,NA,TRBJ1-1,NA,TGTGCCAGCAGCCGGAGCACGGTAGGGACTGAAGCTTTCTTT,CASSRSTVGTEAFF
TRBV25-1,NA,TRBJ1-6,TRBD1,TGTGCCAGCAGGAAGGGACAGGTATTACCCCTCCACTTT,CASRKGQVLPLHF
TRBV5-6,few,TRBJ2-1,NA,TGTGCCAGCAGCGCCCGGGACACTCGTTACAATGAGCAGTTCTTC,CASSARDTRYNEQFF
TRBV7-9,few,TRBJ2-5,NA,TGTGCCAGCAGCTTACGAAGACAGGCGGGATCGGAGACCCAGTACTTC,CASSLRRQAGSETQYF
TRBV6-1,NA,TRBJ2-3,NA,TGTGCCAGCAGCCGCCTCTCCTTTACAGCAACCAAGACGACTAGCACAGATACGCAGTATTTT,CASSRLSFTATKTTSTDTQYF
TRBV15,few,TRBJ2-3,TRBD2,TGTGCCACCAGCACCCTAGCGGGGCCTGCCGGAGGAGATACGCAGTATTTT,CATSTLAGPAGGDTQYF
TRBV19,NA,TRBJ1-4,NA,TGTGCCAGTAGTATAGCAAAGGGGCGTCGAGAAAAACTGTTTTTT,CASSIAKGRREKLFF
TRBV10-3,NA,TRBJ2-3,NA,TGTGCCATCAGTGAGGGGGTTCCTAATACGCAGTATTTT,CAISEGVPNTQYF
TRBV12-3/TRBV12-4,few,TRBJ2-5,NA,TGTGCCAGCAGGACTGCCATGGGAGAGACCCAGTACTTC,CASRTAMGETQYF
TRBV7-3,NA,TRBJ2-3,NA,TGTGCCAGCAGCCCCCCACAACGGGGGCCCAGCACAGATACGCAGTATTTT,CASSPPQRGPSTDTQYF